This TCR beta chain was identified in a study of blood T cell repertoires in COVID-19 (TCRdb year 2020). Notes on the research overall: Collaborator samples came from the United States, Italy and Spain and covered acute and convalescent phases of COVID-19. The material from the prospective study consisted of cDNA or gDNA derived from T cells, B-cell-depleted T cells, or PBMCs. Subjects who had been exposed to COVID-19, were actively infected with it, or had recovered from it provided the deeply sampled blood TCRbeta repertoires that made up the dataset. The repertoires were made available in a free public database intended to serve as a resource for research on the immune response to SARS-CoV-2. The samples were drawn from the first 160 participants of the ongoing ImmuneRACE study and from 950 to 1,500 subjects provided by 6 global collaborators. The sample metadata nearly always contained a de-identified subject ID, COVID-19 status, age in years and sex. HLA class I and class II types, where available, came from metadata supplied by the sample provider rather than from assay-based typing.

Results and caveats for the whole study, not just this receptor: How much clinical and demographic metadata was included differed by source and by participant, and the metadata was provided uncurated.

Comment on this clone: Its antigen is currently not known. One base away there is no much larger clone; base qualities are not given.

One collaborating source in Seattle enrolled patients during active infection and followed them longitudinally through the course of disease. Each collaborating institution followed its own protocols to collect whole blood in K2EDTA tubes. For TCRbeta analysis, collaborators shipped samples as frozen whole blood, isolated PBMCs, or DNA extracted from either of those sample types. The CDR3 measures 13 amino acids from cysteine to phenylalanine. Just CDR3 DNA is preserved here, 39 bases in frame from base 1. Per the germline V gene (reference sequence), SGHAT is the CDR1 and FQDESV is the CDR2. At the junction V is shortened by 5 bases and J by 6 bases; bases outside the gene matches: 6. TCRbeta CDR3 regions were amplified from genomic DNA by means of the immunoSEQ Assay, a bias-controlled multiplex PCR. The authors processed their data as follows. The number of nucleated cells in each sample was estimated from the amplification of reference gene primers within the assay. To quantify the absolute abundance of each unique TCRbeta CDR3 rearrangement, sequence reads were collapsed and filtered. For each sample, productive Simpson clonality was calculated as the square root of Simpson's diversity index over productive rearrangements. Not all clones reach the TCRdb copy of this immuneACCESS table, which keeps in-frame sequences only. Checked studies attribute under half of the gap to unresolved V genes and leave the rest unexplained. V and J calls and clone size follow that table, whereas D and trimming were derived from the DNA. A total of about 250,000 clones appear in this sample, roughly 84% of them only once. Together, the top ten hold 0.75% to 0.95% of the sample.

Sequencing was performed on peripheral blood. This chain joins TRBV11-1 to TRBJ1-2; TRBD1 fits 7 bases in the junction. The receptor comes from a human donor with COVID-19, enrolled during active disease. The donor label of this sample is uncertain. The CDR3: CASSPGTDHGYTF. The nucleotides are TGTGCCAGCAGCCCCGGGACAGATCATGGCTACACCTTC.